This entry lists 27 T cell receptor beta chains sequenced from one sample in a study of blood T cell repertoires in COVID-19. Some clones are missing from TCRdb's copy, which holds only in-frame ones; the method was immunoSEQ multiplex PCR. The table shows some 400,000 clones, with around 87% occurring only once. The sequenced material came from peripheral blood. The receptors stem from a human donor in a cohort sampled during active COVID-19.

This chain uses TRBV19 with TRBJ1-3; D possibly corresponds to TRBD1 (6 bases). CDR3 size: 14 residues. Germline V gene sequence: CDR1 LNHDA, CDR2 SQIVND (reference sequence). Trimming left V 6 bases short and J 3 bases short, with 12 bases between. CDR3 in amino acids: CASRPTGDGNTIYF. Written as DNA, the CDR3 is TGTGCCAGTAGACCGACAGGAGATGGAAACACCATATATTTT.

The chain uses TRBV27 and TRBJ1-6; D remains unclear. The CDR3 runs to 16 residues. Germline V lookup: CDR1 MNHEY, CDR2 SMNVEV (reference sequence). Trimming pared 5 bases from V and 6 bases from J, leaving 17 bases between. CDR3 sequence reads: CASSPWGGSANSPLHF. In DNA form, the CDR3 reads TGTGCCAGCAGTCCCTGGGGAGGGTCCGCTAATTCACCCCTCCACTTT.

The gene calls are TRBV7-9 and TRBJ1-1, with D possibly being TRBD1 (5 bases). CDR1 SEHNR and CDR2 FQNEAQ come from the germline V gene (reference sequence). There are 12 residues in the CDR3. Trimming removed 5 bases from V and 5 bases from J, with 9 bases in between. The chain's CDR3 is CASSHDRTEAFF. The CDR3 DNA reads as TGTGCCAGCAGCCATGACAGAACTGAAGCTTTCTTT. Supplemented by reference TRBV7-9 and TRBJ1-1, the full variable domain reads DTGVSQNPRHKITKRGQNVTFRCDPISEHNRLYWYRQTLGQGPEFLTYFQNEAQLEKSRLLSDRFSAERPKGSFSTLEIQRTEQGDSAMYLCASSHDRTEAFFGQGTRLTVV.

The rearrangement joins TRBV3-1 (or the pseudogene TRBV3-2) to TRBJ2-7, with 9 bases aligning to TRBD1. The CDR3 loop spans 15 amino acids. The junction had 10 bases not matched to a gene; V was cut back by 4 bases and J by 6 bases. Per the germline V gene, CDR1 is LGHDT and CDR2 is YNNKEL (reference sequence). CDR3 sequence reads: CASSPSRTGVSEQYF. The CDR3 DNA sequence: TGTGCCAGCAGCCCTTCCAGGACAGGGGTTTCCGAGCAGTACTTC.

There are a few counts of this clone. The rearrangement uses TRBV10-2 and TRBJ2-1; perhaps TRBD1 as D (6 bases). With 5 bases removed from V and 5 bases from J, the gap between germline ends came to 16 bases. The CDR3 totals 15 residues. Germline V gene sequence: CDR1 WSHSY, CDR2 SAAADI. CDR3: CASSTDRLGDNEQFF. CDR3 sequence (DNA): TGCGCCAGCAGTACCGACAGGCTCGGGGACAATGAGCAGTTCTTC.

Remarks on this clone: Other nucleotide sequences from this sample produce the same CDR3. This chain links TRBV5-1 with TRBJ1-5; possibly TRBD1 for D (5 bases). The germline V gene has CDR1 SGHRS and CDR2 YFSETQ. The CDR3 is 14 residues long. Trimming removed 2 bases at V and 4 bases at J, with 10 bases between. The CDR3 loop reads CASSFTGGNQPQHF. The CDR3 region has the DNA TGCGCCAGCAGCTTTACGGGGGGAAATCAGCCCCAGCATTTT.

CDR3 region: CASRKPGQGHGETQYF. DNA for the CDR3: TGTGCCAGCAGGAAACCGGGACAGGGCCACGGGGAGACCCAGTACTTC. The V call is TRBV11-2, the J call TRBJ2-5; 9 positions agree with TRBD1. CDR1 is SGHAT, CDR2 FQNNGV, per germline. The CDR3 is 16 amino acids. Unmatched junction bases numbered 13, after V lost 6 bases and J lost 5 bases.

The gene calls are TRBV4-1 and TRBJ1-4; TRBD1 might be the D (6 bases). Trimming shortened V by 0 bases and J by 7 bases, and 18 bases separated the two germline ends. The CDR3 is made up of 17 amino acids. Per the germline V gene, CDR1 is MGHRA and CDR2 is YSYEKL. CDR3 coding DNA: TGCGCCAGCAGCCAAGAGAGCGTGGCAGGGGAGGGTGAAAAACTGTTTTTT. The encoded protein is CASSQESVAGEGEKLFF.

The chain combines TRBV19 with TRBJ2-7; D possibly corresponds to TRBD2 (5 bases). CDR3 length: 15 residues. Per the germline V gene, CDR1 is LNHDA and CDR2 is SQIVND (reference sequence). The V gene lost 0 bases and the J gene lost 5 bases, with 14 bases spanning the gap. CDR3 sequence: CASSIDLRGRHEQYF. The CDR3, as DNA: TGTGCCAGTAGTATAGATCTTCGGGGTAGGCACGAGCAGTACTTC.

The chain couples TRBV18 to TRBJ2-2; D possibly corresponds to TRBD2 (6 bases). This CDR3 is 16 amino acids long. Germline-derived CDR1 and CDR2 are KGHSH and LQKENI. V was pared by 3 bases and J by 2 bases, with 13 bases between. The DNA for the CDR3 is TGTGCCAGCTCACCCTCGGAGGGTAGAAACACCGGGGAGCTGTTTTTT. This translates into CASSPSEGRNTGELFF. The full variable domain, with the rest looked up from reference TRBV18 and TRBJ2-2, is NAGVMQNPRHLVRRRGQEARLRCSPMKGHSHVYWYRQLPEEGLKFMVYLQKENIIDESGMPKERFSAEFPKEGPSILRIQQVVRGDSAAYFCASSPSEGRNTGELFFGEGSRLTVL.

V gene TRBV7-8 combines with J gene TRBJ2-3; TRBD2 matches 12 bases. With V trimmed by 0 bases and J by 11 bases, 12 bases remained unmatched. Germline values: CDR1 SGHVS, CDR2 FQNEAQ. The CDR3 contains 17 residues. Here the CDR3 reads CASSLASLAGGPNKQYF. DNA of the CDR3: TGTGCCAGCAGCTTAGCGAGCCTAGCGGGAGGGCCCAACAAGCAGTATTTT.

This clone showed up just a few times. CDR3 DNA: TGTGCGGTGGGGGACAGGATCTACGAGCAGTACTTC. This encodes CAVGDRIYEQYF. The chain couples TRBV27 to TRBJ2-7; 8 nucleotides line up with TRBD1. CDR1 and CDR2 from the germline V gene are MNHEY and SMNVEV (reference sequence). CDR3 length: 12 residues.

Comments on this clone: It may be a read error: a sequence one base away is much more abundant. This sample also contains other DNA sequences that code for the same CDR3. The chain uses TRBV4-1 and TRBJ2-3; D is possibly TRBD2 (5 bases). The CDR3 is 15 amino acids. The germline V and J ends were trimmed by 0 bases and 0 bases, with 7 bases remaining between them. Germline V lookup: CDR1 MGHRA, CDR2 YSYEKL. CDR3 DNA: TGCGCCAGCAGCCAAGATGGCGGGAGCACAGATACGCAGTATTTT. Translation gives CASSQDGGSTDTQYF.

The chain combines TRBV6-1 with TRBJ1-5; TRBD1 agrees at 7 bases. The CDR3 is made up of 16 amino acids. With 2 bases clipped from V and 1 base from J, the junction kept 5 bases outside the gene matches. CDR1 and CDR2 (germline): MNHNS, SASEGT. The CDR3 nucleotides read TGTGCCAGCAGTGAAAGGACAGGCGTGAGCAATCAGCCCCAGCATTTT. Encoded protein: CASSERTGVSNQPQHF.

The J gene is TRBJ1-5, the V gene TRBV28; D not resolved. CDR1 and CDR2 (germline): MDHEN, SYDVKM. The length of the CDR3 is 13 residues. V was shortened by 2 bases and J by 2 bases, with 4 bases between the two germline ends. This chain's CDR3 is CASSLQGNQPQHF. The CDR3 DNA is TGTGCCAGCAGTTTACAGGGCAATCAGCCCCAGCATTTT. The whole variable domain, filled in from reference TRBV28 and TRBJ1-5, reads DVKVTQSSRYLVKRTGEKVFLECVQDMDHENMFWYRQDPGLGLRLIYFSYDVKMKEKGDIPEGYSVSREKKERFSLILESASTNQTSMYLCASSLQGNQPQHFGDGTRLSIL.

This sequence joins TRBV3-1 (or the pseudogene TRBV3-2) and TRBJ1-1; no clear D gene. The CDR3 runs 15 residues. Per the germline V gene, CDR1 is LGHDT and CDR2 is YNNKEL (reference sequence). V lost 4 bases and J 0 bases, leaving 12 bases between the germline ends. In DNA form, the CDR3 reads TGTGCCAGCAGCCCTATCACAGCAATGAACACTGAAGCTTTCTTT. Translated: CASSPITAMNTEAFF.

This clone was observed a few times. The chain uses TRBV3-1 (or the pseudogene TRBV3-2) and TRBJ2-1, with 8 bases that match TRBD1. V trimming: 4 bases; J trimming: 11 bases; junction bases outside the gene matches: 16. The CDR3 runs to 16 residues. Germline-derived CDR1 and CDR2 are LGHDT and YNNKEL (reference sequence). The DNA of the CDR3 is TGTGCCAGCAGCCGCGTACAGGGGACAGGAGGAATGAAGCAGTTCTTC. It is translated as CASSRVQGTGGMKQFF.

The chain is built from TRBV3-1 (or the pseudogene TRBV3-2) and TRBJ2-5; TRBD2 matches at 8 bases. Germline V lookup: CDR1 LGHDT, CDR2 YNNKEL (reference sequence). The CDR3 has 17 amino acids. J was trimmed by 2 bases and V by 3 bases; bases with no gene match: 11. The CDR3 region has the DNA TGTGCCAGCAGCCACCCTTTAGGTAGCGGGAATCAAGAGACCCAGTACTTC. It codes for CASSHPLGSGNQETQYF.

The V and J genes are TRBV5-1 and TRBJ2-3, with D uncertain. CDR1 and CDR2 (germline): SGHRS, YFSETQ. The CDR3 sequence is 15 residues long. Deletions cut 0 bases from V and 1 base from J, with 9 bases between. This CDR3 is CASSLEVTGTDTQYF. DNA for the CDR3: TGCGCCAGCAGCTTGGAGGTTACAGGCACAGATACGCAGTATTTT.

The chain joins TRBV19 to TRBJ2-3, with TRBD2 identical over 9 bases. The CDR3 runs 16 residues. The V segment lost 4 bases and the J segment 3 bases; nucleotides outside the gene matches: 8. Germline V gives CDR1 LNHDA, CDR2 SQIVND (reference sequence). In DNA form, the CDR3 reads TGTGCCAGTAGTAGTGTTAGCGGGAGCGGAACAGATACGCAGTATTTT. Protein sequence: CASSSVSGSGTDTQYF.

There are a few counts of this clone. The chain links TRBV2 to TRBJ2-1; TRBD1 matches at 7 bases. CDR3 size: 15 residues. From germline, CDR1 is SNHLY and CDR2 FYNNEI. The J segment lost 3 bases and the V segment lost 4 bases, leaving 6 bases of the junction unmatched. The CDR3 protein is CASSVSWDSYNEQFF. In DNA, the CDR3 is TGTGCCAGCAGTGTCTCGTGGGACAGCTACAATGAGCAGTTCTTC.

This clone was seen a single time. This chain links TRBV3-1 (or the pseudogene TRBV3-2) with TRBJ1-1; D remains unclear. Germline V gene lookup returns CDR1 LGHDT and CDR2 YNNKEL (reference sequence). Trimming stripped 4 bases from V and 4 bases from J, with 16 bases between. CDR3 length equals 15 residues. The chain's CDR3 is CASSPLAAPGTEAFF. The CDR3 nucleotides are TGTGCCAGCAGCCCGCTCGCAGCCCCGGGCACTGAAGCTTTCTTT.

The chain uses TRBV7-7 and TRBJ2-1; no clear D. The CDR3 totals 16 residues. V was shortened by 5 bases and J by 3 bases, with 17 bases between the two germline ends. Germline CDR1 SSHAT, CDR2 FNYEAQ (reference sequence). The CDR3 here is CASSPNYSDRYNEQFF. CDR3 DNA: TGTGCCAGCAGCCCCAACTATAGTGACCGCTACAATGAGCAGTTCTTC. The whole variable domain, filled in from reference TRBV7-7 and TRBJ2-1, reads GAGVSQSPRYKVTKRGQDVTLRCDPISSHATLYWYQQALGQGPEFLTYFNYEAQPDKSGLPSDRFSAERPEGSISTLTIQRTEQRDSAMYRCASSPNYSDRYNEQFFGPGTRLTVL.

The chain is built from TRBV7-9 and TRBJ2-3, with D possibly TRBD1 on 5 matching bases. With 1 base removed from V and 2 bases from J, the gap between germline ends came to 22 bases. From germline, CDR1 is SEHNR and CDR2 FQNEAQ (reference sequence). The length of the CDR3 is 19 residues. The CDR3 bases are TGTGCCAGCAGCTTAGTGACCACGGAGATAGGGGCCATCACAGATACGCAGTATTTT. Amino acid sequence: CASSLVTTEIGAITDTQYF.

This chain joins TRBV28 and TRBJ2-2; TRBD2 matches 8 bases. Per the germline V gene, CDR1 is MDHEN and CDR2 is SYDVKM. The CDR3 contains 15 residues. With 7 bases clipped from V and 5 bases from J, the junction kept 9 bases outside the gene matches. The CDR3 is CASIKAGVRTGELFF. The CDR3 DNA reads TGTGCCAGCATCAAAGCGGGAGTTCGAACCGGGGAGCTGTTTTTT.

This chain connects TRBV3-1 (or the pseudogene TRBV3-2) to TRBJ2-2, with D hard to call. The CDR3 sequence is 16 residues long. Trimming removed 9 bases from V and 4 bases from J, with 21 bases in between. Germline lookup yields CDR1 LGHDT and CDR2 YNNKEL (reference sequence). CDR3 residues: CASHTAGAGTTGELFF. The CDR3 region has the DNA TGTGCCAGTCATACGGCTGGAGCTGGTACCACCGGGGAGCTGTTTTTT.

The chain joins TRBV6-1 to TRBJ1-1; 8 nucleotides line up with TRBD1. Germline V gene lookup returns CDR1 MNHNS and CDR2 SASEGT. J lost 1 base, V lost 2 bases, and 3 bases had no gene match. This CDR3 comprises 15 residues. DNA for the CDR3: TGTGCCAGCAGTGAATTTGGGACAGGGAACACTGAAGCTTTCTTT. As protein: CASSEFGTGNTEAFF.